The 20 T cell receptor beta chains given below trace back to one sample, sequenced in a study of human T cells and chemical hapten exposure. Documented treatment: therapeutic diphenylcyclopropenone sensitization with weekly scalp DPC. Unique molecular identifiers were attached to individual cDNA molecules during library preparation. TCRdb re-derived calls from the reads in MiXCR, one entry per CDR3 protein. This sample has under 4,000 distinct CDR3 sequences, with more than 40% found just once. This specimen was whole blood, taken before DPC sensitization or 2, 6, or about 24 weeks after (not recorded which). Receptor source: an adult with alopecia areata. Some clones in this sample may be carry-over from other donors' samples. This table probably holds off-target reads from a library built for another chain.

The chain combines TRBV7-6 with TRBJ2-2; a possible D gene is TRBD1 (6 bases). With 2 bases removed from V and 3 bases from J, the gap between germline ends came to 13 bases. The germline gives CDR1 SGHVS, CDR2 FNYEAQ. The CDR3 loop spans 16 amino acids. DNA of the CDR3: TGTGCCAGCAGCTTACGTGGTGGGGGCGACACCGGGGAGCTGTTTTTT. It is translated as CASSLRGGGDTGELFF.

This clonotype was counted between two and nine times. The V call is TRBV7-3, the J call TRBJ2-1, with a weak D call TRBD1 (5 bases). The CDR3 extends over 14 amino acids. Trimming left V 1 base short and J 5 bases short, with 9 bases between. CDR1 and CDR2 from the germline V gene are SGHTA and FQGTGA. CDR3 sequence: CASSLRLGHNEQFF. The CDR3 DNA follows: TGTGCCAGCAGCTTAAGATTGGGGCACAATGAGCAGTTCTTC.

The DNA of the CDR3 is TGTGCCAGCAGGGCCCGACAGGTTAATAATTCACCCCTCCACTTT. Translation gives CASRARQVNNSPLHF. V usage is TRBV2 and J usage is TRBJ1-6; tentatively, D is TRBD1 (6 bases). The CDR3 is 15 residues long. V dropped 6 bases and J dropped 5 bases, with 14 bases sitting between them. Germline CDR1 and CDR2: SNHLY and FYNNEI.

The rearrangement uses TRBV2 and TRBJ2-7, with 7 bases aligning to TRBD1. CDR3 length: 14 amino acids. CDR1 and CDR2 (germline): SNHLY, FYNNEI. V lost 3 bases and J lost 4; bases outside the gene matches: 6. The CDR3 nucleotides read TGTGCCAGCAGTGAGCGGACAGGAAAATACGAGCAGTACTTC. Amino acids: CASSERTGKYEQYF.

V gene TRBV7-6 combines with J gene TRBJ2-2, with unresolved D. Between the trimmed V and J ends, which lost 5 bases and 7 bases, there was a span of 11 bases. The CDR3 spans 13 residues. Germline V gene lookup returns CDR1 SGHVS and CDR2 FNYEAQ. For the CDR3, the DNA is TGTGCCAGCAGCCCTCAGTACGACGGGGAGCTGTTTTTT. Its protein is CASSPQYDGELFF.

CDR3 nucleotides: TGTGCCAGCAGCTTGCGGGGGGGCTACAATGAGCAGTTCTTC. This encodes CASSLRGGYNEQFF. The chain uses TRBV5-4 and TRBJ2-1, with 8 positions matching TRBD2. Looked up from germline, CDR1 is SGHNT and CDR2 is YYREEE (reference sequence). The trim removed 1 base at V and 3 bases at J, leaving 0 bases unmatched. This CDR3 contains 14 residues.

The chain uses TRBV12-3 or TRBV12-4 and TRBJ2-1, with D perhaps given as TRBD1 or TRBD2 (6 bases each). The CDR3 is 13 residues long. The germline V and J ends were trimmed by 8 bases and 5 bases, with 13 bases remaining between them. CDR3 nucleotide sequence: TGTGCCAGCTCCGGGGGCCTAAACAATGAGCAGTTCTTC. Amino acids: CASSGGLNNEQFF.

This clonotype was detected only a few times. The rearrangement joins TRBV9 to TRBJ2-3; TRBD2 aligns across 7 bases. J gave up 2 bases and V 4 bases, and 10 bases lay outside the gene matches. CDR3 length: 16 amino acids. Germline values: CDR1 SGDLS, CDR2 YYNGEE. In DNA, the CDR3 is TGTGCCAGCAGCCCCCGTTCCGGGGGGATCACAGATACGCAGTATTTT. It is translated as CASSPRSGGITDTQYF.

The chain carries TRBV5-5 and TRBJ1-5, with D hard to call. V shed 1 base and J shed 0 bases, with 2 bases lying between them. CDR3 length equals 13 residues. Germline V gives CDR1 SGHKS, CDR2 YYEKEE (reference sequence). In DNA form, the CDR3 reads TGTGCCAGCAGCTTGCTTAGCAATCAGCCCCAGCATTTT. It is translated as CASSLLSNQPQHF.

The chain recombines TRBV7-3 with TRBJ2-3; D tentatively reads TRBD1 or TRBD2 (5 bases each). The CDR3 sequence is 14 residues long. Germline lookup yields CDR1 SGHTA and CDR2 FQGTGA. Trimming stripped 2 bases from V and 10 bases from J, with 16 bases between. The CDR3 DNA follows: TGTGCCAGCAGCTTAGGGGACGACTATAGTCCGCAGTATTTT. Translated, it gives CASSLGDDYSPQYF.

The chain is built from TRBV2 and TRBJ2-3; a possible D gene is TRBD1 (6 bases). Germline V gene sequence: CDR1 SNHLY, CDR2 FYNNEI. V lost 6 bases, J lost 1 base, and 8 bases lay in between. The CDR3 runs 13 residues. This chain's CDR3 is CASSGTRTDTQYF. The CDR3 DNA reads as TGTGCCAGCAGCGGGACACGCACAGATACGCAGTATTTT.

This clonotype was counted between two and nine times. V usage is TRBV12-3 or TRBV12-4 and J usage is TRBJ1-1, with no clear D. The CDR3 covers 11 residues. V was clipped by 3 bases and J by 12 bases, with 11 bases between them. CDR3 in amino acids: CASSFGILTFF. The DNA of the CDR3 is TGTGCCAGCAGTTTTGGTATTCTTACTTTCTTT.

The chain links TRBV21-1 to TRBJ2-1; the table's D call TRBD1 went unverified against the DNA. TRBV21-1 represents a pseudogene. The CDR3 runs 14 residues. The CDR3 here is CASSIRDRENEQFF. CDR3 DNA sequence: TGTGCCAGCAGCATCCGGGACAGGGAAAATGAGCAGTTCTTC.

This clonotype was observed a few times. The V and J genes are TRBV6-6 and TRBJ2-7, with 7 bases lining up with TRBD1. This CDR3 is built from 14 residues. V was clipped by 5 bases and J by 2 bases; unmatched bases: 6. Germline V gene data show CDR1 as MNHNY and CDR2 as SVGAGI (reference sequence). CDR3 sequence reads: CASSRDRVAYEQYF. CDR3 coding DNA: TGTGCCAGCAGTCGAGACAGGGTCGCCTACGAGCAGTACTTC.

This clonotype appeared a few times. The rearrangement uses TRBV29-1 and TRBJ1-2; 9 nucleotides align to TRBD1. CDR1 is SQVTM, CDR2 ANQGSEA, per germline. Unmatched junction bases numbered 9, after V lost 3 bases and J lost 4 bases. This CDR3 has 15 amino acids. This CDR3 is CSVDRTTGGIYGYTF. In DNA, the CDR3 is TGCAGCGTTGACCGGACGACAGGGGGGATCTATGGCTACACCTTC. The full variable domain, rest sourced from reference TRBV29-1 and TRBJ1-2, is SAVISQKPSRDICQRGTSLTIQCQVDSQVTMMFWYRQQPGQSLTLIATANQGSEATYESGFVIDKFPISRPNLTFSTLTVSNMSPEDSSIYLCSVDRTTGGIYGYTFGSGTRLTVV.

This clonotype was detected only a few times. V usage is TRBV12-3 or TRBV12-4 and J usage is TRBJ2-7; TRBD2 agrees at 9 bases. This CDR3 region has 14 residues. J was trimmed by 0 bases and V by 3 bases; bases with no gene match: 0. CDR3 sequence reads: CASSFSGSSYEQYF. CDR3 nucleotides: TGTGCCAGCAGTTTTAGCGGGAGCTCCTACGAGCAGTACTTC.

The chain has TRBV7-2 and TRBJ2-3; tentatively, D is TRBD2 (6 bases). There are 16 residues in the CDR3. Trimming stripped 1 base from V and 0 bases from J, with 11 bases between. Germline loops: CDR1 SGHTA, CDR2 FQGNSA. CDR3 coding DNA: TGTGCCAGCAGCTTAGGGATGCGGGGAAGCACAGATACGCAGTATTTT. Residues: CASSLGMRGSTDTQYF.

This clonotype showed up just a few times. This chain links TRBV6-5 with TRBJ1-1; D is possibly TRBD1 (5 bases). V was trimmed by 0 bases and J by 3 bases, leaving 11 bases between them. Germline CDR1 reads MNHEY; CDR2 reads SVGAGI. CDR3 length equals 15 residues. CDR3 residues: CASSYSHGADTEAFF. CDR3 in DNA: TGTGCCAGCAGTTACTCCCATGGGGCAGACACTGAAGCTTTCTTT.

The chain links TRBV5-1 to TRBJ2-5; D is undetermined. V gave up 0 bases and J gave up 1 base, with 1 base separating them. The CDR3 contains 12 residues. Germline V gene lookup returns CDR1 SGHRS and CDR2 YFSETQ. CDR3 loop: CASSLAQETQYF. The CDR3 DNA reads as TGCGCCAGCAGCTTGGCCCAAGAGACCCAGTACTTC. The variable domain in full, with the rest retrieved from reference TRBV5-1 and TRBJ2-5, is KAGVTQTPRYLIKTRGQQVTLSCSPISGHRSVSWYQQTPGQGLQFLFEYFSETQRNKGNFPGRFSGRQFSNSRSEMNVSTLELGDSALYLCASSLAQETQYFGPGTRLLVL.

CDR3 DNA sequence: TGTGCCAGCAGCCCGGGGACAGGGCGCTACGAGCAGTACTTC. It translates to CASSPGTGRYEQYF. The chain employs TRBV6-5 and TRBJ2-7, with 9 nucleotides matching TRBD1. This CDR3 spans 14 amino acids. In germline, CDR1 is MNHEY, CDR2 SVGAGI. Trimming cost V 6 bases and J 3 bases; bases outside gene matches: 6.